Here is one T cell receptor beta chain with its context. The PCR made use of 60 Vbeta and 13 Jbeta primers. Measured with immunoSEQ multiplex PCR; TCRdb has only the in-frame clones, and not every one. Here the sample spans 150,000 to 200,000 clones, roughly four fifths being singletons. This specimen belongs to a study of cytomegalovirus exposure and HLA in healthy donors. Trimming cost V 0 bases and J 7 bases; bases outside gene matches: 10. This CDR3 has 16 amino acids. Germline-derived CDR1 and CDR2 are MNHEY and SVGAGI. At collection, donors were nominally healthy, but unrecorded immune exposures were probable.

Sequenced: PBMCs. This TCR was recovered from a woman aged 40 to 49 in good health and CMV-seronegative. The chain recombines TRBV6-5 with TRBJ2-3; 7 nucleotides align to TRBD2. The CDR3 reads CASSYSQGGRLYTQYF. CDR3 nucleotide sequence: TGTGCCAGCAGTTACTCCCAGGGCGGGAGACTATATACGCAGTATTTT.